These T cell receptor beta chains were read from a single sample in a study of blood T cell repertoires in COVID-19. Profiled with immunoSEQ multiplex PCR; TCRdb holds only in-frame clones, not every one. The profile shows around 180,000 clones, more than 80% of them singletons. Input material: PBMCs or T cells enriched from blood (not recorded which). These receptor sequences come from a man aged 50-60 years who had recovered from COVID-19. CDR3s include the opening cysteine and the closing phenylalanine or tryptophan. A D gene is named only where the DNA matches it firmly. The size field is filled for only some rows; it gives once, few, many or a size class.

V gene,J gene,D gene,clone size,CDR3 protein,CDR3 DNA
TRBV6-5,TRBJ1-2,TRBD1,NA,CATRGLGYTF,TGTGCCACCAGGGGGCTTGGCTACACCTTC
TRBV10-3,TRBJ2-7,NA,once,CAISESTVTSYEQYF,TGTGCCATCAGTGAGTCAACAGTCACCTCCTACGAGCAGTACTTC
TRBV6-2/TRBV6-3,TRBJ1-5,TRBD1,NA,CASSHRGSLGNQPQHF,TGTGCCAGCAGCCACAGGGGCAGCCTCGGCAATCAGCCCCAGCATTTT
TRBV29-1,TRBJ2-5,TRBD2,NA,CSVDGLAGGGEETQYF,TGCAGCGTTGATGGACTAGCGGGGGGAGGTGAAGAGACCCAGTACTTC
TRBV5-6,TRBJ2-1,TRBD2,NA,CASSLRGASGGREQFF,TGTGCCAGCAGCTTAAGAGGGGCTAGCGGGGGCCGTGAGCAGTTCTTC
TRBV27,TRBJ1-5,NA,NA,CASSLTGRDQPQHF,TGTGCCAGCAGTCTCACAGGGAGGGATCAGCCCCAGCATTTT
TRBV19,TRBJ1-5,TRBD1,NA,CASSTTGQGRQPQHF,TGTGCCAGTAGTACGACTGGACAGGGAAGACAGCCCCAGCATTTT
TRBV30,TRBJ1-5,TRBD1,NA,CAWRDRALVQPQHF,TGTGCCTGGAGAGACAGGGCATTAGTACAGCCCCAGCATTTT
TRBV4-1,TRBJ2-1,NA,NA,CASSQAPGDNEQFF,TGCGCCAGCAGCCAAGCCCCGGGGGACAATGAGCAGTTCTTC
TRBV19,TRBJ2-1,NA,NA,CASSIVSGPHNEQFF,TGTGCCAGTAGTATAGTCAGCGGGCCGCACAATGAGCAGTTCTTC
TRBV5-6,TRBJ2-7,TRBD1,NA,CASSSGTGEKVGSYEQYF,TGTGCCAGCAGCTCCGGGACAGGGGAAAAGGTGGGTTCCTACGAGCAGTACTTC
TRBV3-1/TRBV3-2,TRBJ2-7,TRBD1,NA,CASSQFGTGVYEQYF,TGTGCCAGCAGCCAATTCGGGACAGGGGTCTACGAGCAGTACTTC
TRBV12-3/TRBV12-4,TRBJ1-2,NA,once,CASSLLAGVGYTF,TGTGCCAGCAGTTTATTGGCAGGGGTCGGCTACACCTTC
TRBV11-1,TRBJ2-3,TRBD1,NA,CASRMGQGLGDTQYF,TGTGCCAGCAGGATGGGACAGGGACTTGGAGATACGCAGTATTTT
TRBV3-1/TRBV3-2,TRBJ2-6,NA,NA,CASSHSSGANVLTF,TGTGCCAGCAGCCACAGCTCTGGGGCCAACGTCCTGACTTTC
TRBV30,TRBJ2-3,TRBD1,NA,CAWKNSWGQGPRADTQYF,TGTGCCTGGAAAAACTCCTGGGGACAGGGCCCCAGGGCAGATACGCAGTATTTT
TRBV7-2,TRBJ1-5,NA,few,CASSLTGGFSNQPQHF,TGTGCCAGCAGCTTAACGGGGGGCTTTAGCAATCAGCCCCAGCATTTT
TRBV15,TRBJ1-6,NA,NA,CATSRENSPLHF,TGTGCCACCAGCAGGGAGAATTCACCCCTCCACTTT
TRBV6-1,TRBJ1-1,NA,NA,CASSEVGAVNTEAFF,TGTGCCAGCAGTGAAGTAGGGGCAGTGAACACTGAAGCTTTCTTT
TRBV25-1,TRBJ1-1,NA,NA,CASSLRSGGTEAFF,TGTGCCAGCAGCCTGAGGTCGGGGGGGACTGAAGCTTTCTTT
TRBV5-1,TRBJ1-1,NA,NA,CASSFQQGNTEAFF,TGCGCCAGCAGCTTCCAACAGGGGAACACTGAAGCTTTCTTT
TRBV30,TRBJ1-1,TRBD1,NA,CAGDRGGNTEAFF,TGTGCCGGAGACAGGGGAGGGAACACTGAAGCTTTCTTT
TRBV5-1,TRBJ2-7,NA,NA,CASSLGGDYEQYF,TGCGCCAGCAGCTTGGGTGGAGACTACGAGCAGTACTTC
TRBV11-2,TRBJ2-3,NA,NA,CASSFLSGSLTDTQYF,TGTGCCAGCAGCTTTCTCAGCGGGTCGCTCACAGATACGCAGTATTTT
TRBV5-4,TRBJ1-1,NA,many,CASSWGGRAEAFF,TGTGCCAGCAGCTGGGGCGGGAGGGCTGAAGCTTTCTTT
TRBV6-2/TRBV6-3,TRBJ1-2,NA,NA,CASSSPLGGYTF,TGTGCCAGCAGTTCGCCCCTGGGCGGCTACACCTTC
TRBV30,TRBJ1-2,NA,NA,CAWSVGGPDYGYTF,TGTGCCTGGAGTGTCGGGGGGCCGGACTATGGCTACACCTTC
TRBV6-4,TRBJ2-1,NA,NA,CASSQRGTGGNEQFF,TGTGCCAGCAGCCAACGGGGGACTGGAGGCAATGAGCAGTTCTTC
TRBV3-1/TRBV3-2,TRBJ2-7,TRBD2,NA,CASSPNYGRYEQYF,TGTGCCAGCAGCCCCAACTACGGGAGGTACGAGCAGTACTTC
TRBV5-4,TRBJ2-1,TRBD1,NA,CASRLTGTSEQFF,TGTGCCAGCAGATTGACAGGGACGAGTGAGCAGTTCTTC
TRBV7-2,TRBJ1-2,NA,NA,CASSLDTNYGYTF,TGTGCCAGCAGCTTGGACACTAACTATGGCTACACCTTC
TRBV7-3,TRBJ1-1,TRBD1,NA,CASSLGPQGANTEAFF,TGTGCCAGCAGCTTAGGGCCACAGGGGGCAAACACTGAAGCTTTCTTT
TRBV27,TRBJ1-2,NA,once,CASSPAGDTYGYTF,TGTGCCAGCAGCCCCGCAGGGGATACCTATGGCTACACCTTC
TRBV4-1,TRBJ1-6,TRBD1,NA,CASSQEVQGGFSPLHF,TGCGCCAGCAGCCAAGAAGTTCAAGGGGGCTTTTCACCCCTCCACTTT
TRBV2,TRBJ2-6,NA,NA,CASSPDRSSTWANVLTF,TGTGCCAGCAGTCCTGACAGATCTTCCACCTGGGCCAACGTCCTGACTTTC
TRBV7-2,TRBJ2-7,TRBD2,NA,CASSLALARGAYEQYF,TGTGCCAGCAGCTTAGCCCTAGCGCGGGGGGCCTACGAGCAGTACTTC
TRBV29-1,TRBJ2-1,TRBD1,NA,CSVAGSRDRGSYNEQFF,TGCAGCGTAGCCGGGTCTCGGGACAGGGGATCCTACAATGAGCAGTTCTTC
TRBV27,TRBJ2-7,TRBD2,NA,CASSSPSGGMHEQYF,TGTGCCAGCAGCTCCCCTAGCGGGGGTATGCACGAGCAGTACTTC
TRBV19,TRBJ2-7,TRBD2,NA,CASRKSPGLAGAYEQYF,TGTGCCAGTAGAAAAAGCCCGGGACTAGCGGGGGCCTACGAGCAGTACTTC
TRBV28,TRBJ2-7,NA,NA,CASTDSVYEQYF,TGTGCCAGCACGGACTCTGTCTACGAGCAGTACTTC
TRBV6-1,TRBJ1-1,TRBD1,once,CASSDPGQVEAFF,TGTGCCAGCAGTGACCCGGGACAGGTTGAAGCTTTCTTT
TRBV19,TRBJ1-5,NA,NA,CASSHLAGDQPQHF,TGTGCCAGTAGTCACCTAGCAGGGGATCAGCCCCAGCATTTT
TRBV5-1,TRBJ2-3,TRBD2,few,CASSKTIAGGQDTQYF,TGCGCCAGCAGCAAAACCATAGCGGGGGGGCAAGATACGCAGTATTTT
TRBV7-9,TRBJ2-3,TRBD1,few,CASRQGQPTDTQYF,TGTGCCAGCAGGCAGGGACAGCCGACAGATACGCAGTATTTT
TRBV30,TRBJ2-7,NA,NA,CAWSRCGFYEQYF,TGTGCCTGGAGTCGCTGCGGGTTCTACGAGCAGTACTTC